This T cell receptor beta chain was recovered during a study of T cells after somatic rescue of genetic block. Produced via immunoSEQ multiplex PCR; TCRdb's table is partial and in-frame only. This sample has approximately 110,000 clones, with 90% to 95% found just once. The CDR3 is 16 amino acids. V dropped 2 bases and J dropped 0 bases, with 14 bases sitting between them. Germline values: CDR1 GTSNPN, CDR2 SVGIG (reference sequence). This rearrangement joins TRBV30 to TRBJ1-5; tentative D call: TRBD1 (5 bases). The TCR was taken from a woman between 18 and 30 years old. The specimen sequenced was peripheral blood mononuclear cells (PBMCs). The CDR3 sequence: CAWSNPYGGSNQPQHF. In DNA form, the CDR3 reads TGTGCCTGGAGTAATCCGTATGGGGGTAGCAATCAGCCCCAGCATTTT.